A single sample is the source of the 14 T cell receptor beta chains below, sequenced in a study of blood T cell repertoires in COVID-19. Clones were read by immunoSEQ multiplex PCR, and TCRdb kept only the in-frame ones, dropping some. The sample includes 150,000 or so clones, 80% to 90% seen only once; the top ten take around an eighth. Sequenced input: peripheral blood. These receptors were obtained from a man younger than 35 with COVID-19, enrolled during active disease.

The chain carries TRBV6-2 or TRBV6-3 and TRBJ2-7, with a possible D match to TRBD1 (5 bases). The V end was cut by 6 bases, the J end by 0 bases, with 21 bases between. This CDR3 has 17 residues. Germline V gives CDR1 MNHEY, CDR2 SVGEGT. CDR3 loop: CASSTRGWGRSSYEQYF. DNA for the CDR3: TGTGCCAGCAGCACCCGCGGTTGGGGCCGAAGCTCCTACGAGCAGTACTTC.

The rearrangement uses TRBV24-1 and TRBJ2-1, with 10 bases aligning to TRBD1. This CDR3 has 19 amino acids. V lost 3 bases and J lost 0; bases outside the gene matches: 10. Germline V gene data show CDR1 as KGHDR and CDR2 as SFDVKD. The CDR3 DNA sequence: TGTGCCACCAGTGATGGGGGACAGGGGCCACCAAACTCCTACAATGAGCAGTTCTTC. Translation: CATSDGGQGPPNSYNEQFF.

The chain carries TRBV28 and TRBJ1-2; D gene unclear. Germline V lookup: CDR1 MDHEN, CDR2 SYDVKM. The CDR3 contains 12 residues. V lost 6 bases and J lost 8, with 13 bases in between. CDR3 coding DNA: TGTGCCAGCAGCCAATCAGTGATAGGCTACACCTTC. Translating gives CASSQSVIGYTF.

The DNA of the CDR3 is TGTGCCAGCAGCCACAGGGGAGGCAATCAGCCCCAGCATTTT. Translating gives CASSHRGGNQPQHF. This chain links TRBV3-1 (or the pseudogene TRBV3-2) with TRBJ1-5; possibly TRBD1 for D (6 bases). Trimming removed 3 bases at V and 2 bases at J, with 8 bases between. The CDR3 is 14 residues long. Germline CDR1 reads LGHDT; CDR2 reads YNNKEL (reference sequence).

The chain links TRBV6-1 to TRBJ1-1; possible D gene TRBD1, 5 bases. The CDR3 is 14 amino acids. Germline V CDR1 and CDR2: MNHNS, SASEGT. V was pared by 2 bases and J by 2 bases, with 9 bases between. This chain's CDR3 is CASSEKTENTEAFF. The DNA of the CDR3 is TGTGCCAGCAGTGAAAAGACAGAAAACACTGAAGCTTTCTTT.

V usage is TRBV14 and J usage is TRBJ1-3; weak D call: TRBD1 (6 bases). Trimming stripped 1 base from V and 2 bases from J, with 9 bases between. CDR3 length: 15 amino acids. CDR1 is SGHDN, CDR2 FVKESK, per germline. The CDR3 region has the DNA TGTGCCAGCAGCCAAGGGGCAGGGGCTGGAAACACCATATATTTT. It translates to CASSQGAGAGNTIYF.

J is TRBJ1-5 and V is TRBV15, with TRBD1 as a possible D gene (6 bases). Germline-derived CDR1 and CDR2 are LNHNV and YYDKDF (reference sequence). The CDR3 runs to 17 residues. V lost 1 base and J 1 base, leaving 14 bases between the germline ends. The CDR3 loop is CATSRGAQGPSNQPQHF. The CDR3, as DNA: TGTGCCACCAGCAGAGGAGCACAGGGTCCCAGCAATCAGCCCCAGCATTTT. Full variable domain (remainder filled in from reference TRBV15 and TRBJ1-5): DAMVIQNPRYQVTQFGKPVTLSCSQTLNHNVMYWYQQKSSQAPKLLFHYYDKDFNNEADTPDNFQSRRPNTSFCFLDIRSPGLGDTAMYLCATSRGAQGPSNQPQHFGDGTRLSIL.

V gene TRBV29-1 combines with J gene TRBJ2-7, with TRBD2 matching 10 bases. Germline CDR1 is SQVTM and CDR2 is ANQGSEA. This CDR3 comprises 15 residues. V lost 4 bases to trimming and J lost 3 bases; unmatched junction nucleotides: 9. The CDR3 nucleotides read TGCAGCGTTGGACTAGCGGGTCGGAGGGGCTACGAGCAGTACTTC. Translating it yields CSVGLAGRRGYEQYF.

The CDR3 nucleotides are TGCAGCGTTGAAGAAAGACTAGCGGATGAGCAGTTCTTC. The encoded protein is CSVEERLADEQFF. The J gene is TRBJ2-1, the V gene TRBV29-1; 9 bases agree with TRBD2. From germline, CDR1 is SQVTM and CDR2 ANQGSEA. The CDR3 sequence is 13 residues long. V lost 0 bases, J lost 8 bases, and 2 bases stayed unmatched.

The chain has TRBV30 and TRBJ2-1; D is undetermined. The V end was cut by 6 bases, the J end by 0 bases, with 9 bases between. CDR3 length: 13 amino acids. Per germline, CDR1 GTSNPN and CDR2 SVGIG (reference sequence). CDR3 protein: CACSLNSYNEQFF. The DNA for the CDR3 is TGTGCCTGCAGTTTAAACTCCTACAATGAGCAGTTCTTC.

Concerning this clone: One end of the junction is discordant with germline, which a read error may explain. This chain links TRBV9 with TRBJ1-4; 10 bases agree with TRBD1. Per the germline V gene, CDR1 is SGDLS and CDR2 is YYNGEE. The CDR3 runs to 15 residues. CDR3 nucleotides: TGTGCCAGCAGCGCCGGGACAGGGGCTAATGAAAAACTGCTTTTT. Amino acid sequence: CASSAGTGANEKLLF.

DNA for the CDR3: TGTGCCAGCAGTGCCAGCGGCAGGGGAAACTATGGCTACACCTTC. Amino acid sequence: CASSASGRGNYGYTF. This chain connects TRBV28 to TRBJ1-2, with TRBD1 as a possible D gene (6 bases). V was trimmed by 5 bases and J by 2 bases, leaving 15 bases between them. This CDR3 region has 15 residues. In germline, CDR1 is MDHEN, CDR2 SYDVKM.

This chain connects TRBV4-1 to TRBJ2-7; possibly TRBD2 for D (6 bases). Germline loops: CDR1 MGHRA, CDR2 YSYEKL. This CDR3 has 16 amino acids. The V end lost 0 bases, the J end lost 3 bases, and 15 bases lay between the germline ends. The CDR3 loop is CASSQEVASAVYEQYF. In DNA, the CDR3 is TGCGCCAGCAGCCAAGAGGTCGCTAGCGCGGTCTACGAGCAGTACTTC.

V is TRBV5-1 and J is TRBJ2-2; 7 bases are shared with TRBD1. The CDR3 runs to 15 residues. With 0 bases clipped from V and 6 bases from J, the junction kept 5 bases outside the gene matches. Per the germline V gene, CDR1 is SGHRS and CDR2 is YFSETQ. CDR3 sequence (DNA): TGCGCCAGCAGCTTGGAAGGGGGCGGCGCCGGGGAGCTGTTTTTT. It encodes CASSLEGGGAGELFF.